The next 21 T cell receptor beta chains were all read from a single sample in a study of blood T cell repertoires in COVID-19. Using immunoSEQ multiplex PCR, the repertoire was profiled, and TCRdb retains in-frame clones only, with some absent. The sample has 100,000 to 150,000 clones, roughly 80% seen once. The sequencing sample was made of peripheral blood. All receptors come from a man in his 70s with acute or convalescent COVID-19.

The CDR3 DNA reads TGTGCCAGCAGTTATCTAGCGGGAGTTGGGTACGAGCAGTACTTC. Its protein product is CASSYLAGVGYEQYF. This rearrangement joins TRBV6-5 to TRBJ2-7; 10 positions match TRBD2. Losses at the gene ends were 3 bases for V and 4 bases for J; bases not matched to a gene: 6. Germline CDR1 is MNHEY and CDR2 is SVGAGI. CDR3 size: 15 residues.

The V and J genes are TRBV12-3 or TRBV12-4 and TRBJ2-3, with D unclear. The CDR3 extends over 13 amino acids. V lost 5 bases, J lost 2 bases, and 8 bases lay in between. CDR3 DNA sequence: TGTGCCAGCAGTATCGGTAACACAGATACGCAGTATTTT. This codes for CASSIGNTDTQYF.

This clone came up a few times. The rearrangement links TRBV13 to TRBJ2-2, with 7 bases lining up with TRBD2. CDR1 is PRHDT, CDR2 FYEKMQ, per germline (reference sequence). The CDR3 has 16 amino acids. V lost 0 bases to trimming and J lost 4 bases; unmatched junction nucleotides: 5. CDR3 region: CASSLGAGTITGELFF. The CDR3 nucleotides are TGTGCCAGCAGCTTAGGGGCCGGGACTATCACCGGGGAGCTGTTTTTT.

In this sample, this clone turned up a few times. The chain uses TRBV9 and TRBJ1-2; TRBD1 agrees at 10 bases. The ends lost 2 bases at V and 2 bases at J; junction bases unmatched: 6. CDR3 length equals 16 residues. CDR1 is SGDLS and CDR2 is YYNGEE in the germline V gene. The CDR3 nucleotides read TGTGCCAGCAGCGTGGGACAGGGGTTAGAGAACTATGGCTACACCTTC. Amino acid sequence: CASSVGQGLENYGYTF.

This clone was detected only a few times. The chain joins TRBV7-2 to TRBJ2-7, with D possibly TRBD2 on 5 matching bases. This CDR3 has 14 amino acids. V was pared by 1 base and J by 5 bases, with 12 bases between. Germline V gives CDR1 SGHTA, CDR2 FQGNSA. CDR3: CASSLDAGPNEQYF. The CDR3, as DNA: TGTGCCAGCAGCTTAGACGCGGGCCCTAACGAGCAGTACTTC.

The chain uses TRBV5-6 and TRBJ2-7, with TRBD1 identical over 8 bases. V lost 0 bases to trimming and J lost 3 bases; unmatched junction nucleotides: 2. Germline values: CDR1 SGHDT, CDR2 YYEEEE. The length of the CDR3 is 14 residues. The CDR3 DNA sequence: TGTGCCAGCAGCTTGGGGACAGGGTTCTACGAGCAGTACTTC. It yields the protein CASSLGTGFYEQYF.

The chain couples TRBV5-5 to TRBJ1-1; the match to TRBD1 covers 7 bases. Trimming cost V 5 bases and J 7 bases; bases outside gene matches: 8. This CDR3 comprises 13 residues. Germline assignment: CDR1 SGHKS and CDR2 YYEKEE (reference sequence). In DNA form, the CDR3 reads TGTGCCAGCAGACGGCAGGGGGACGGTGAAGCTTTCTTT. Protein product: CASRRQGDGEAFF.

CDR3 sequence: CASSSGNTEAFF. For the CDR3, the DNA is TGTGCCAGCAGCTCAGGGAACACTGAAGCTTTCTTT. The rearrangement joins TRBV11-1 to TRBJ1-1; D remains unclear. V was clipped by 4 bases and J by 1 base, with 4 bases between them. Germline values: CDR1 SGHAT, CDR2 FQDESV (reference sequence). CDR3 size: 12 residues. The variable domain in full, completed from reference TRBV11-1 and TRBJ1-1, reads EAEVAQSPRYKITEKSQAVAFWCDPISGHATLYWYRQILGQGPELLVQFQDESVVDDSQLPKDRFSAERLKGVDSTLKIQPAELGDSAMYLCASSSGNTEAFFGQGTRLTVV.

The CDR3 loop reads CSAIPYTEAFF. In nucleotides, the CDR3 is TGCAGTGCTATTCCCTACACTGAAGCTTTCTTT. The chain recombines TRBV20-1 with TRBJ1-1; D is ambiguous. The germline V gene encodes CDR1 DFQATT and CDR2 SNEGSKA (reference sequence). V lost 4 bases, J lost 3 bases, and 6 bases lay in between. The CDR3 runs to 11 residues.

The chain employs TRBV9 and TRBJ2-5, with a weak D call TRBD2 (7 bases). The V end was cut by 0 bases, the J end by 4 bases, with 10 bases between. The CDR3 has 14 residues. Germline CDR1 reads SGDLS; CDR2 reads YYNGEE. For the CDR3, the DNA is TGTGCCAGCAGCGTAGGGGGGGGCATAGAGACCCAGTACTTC. Amino acids: CASSVGGGIETQYF.

The rearrangement links TRBV19 to TRBJ2-7, with TRBD2 identical over 10 bases. The V and J ends lost 3 bases and 4 bases, in that order; junction bases with no gene match: 6. This CDR3 region has 15 residues. The germline V gene has CDR1 LNHDA and CDR2 SQIVND (reference sequence). In DNA form, the CDR3 reads TGTGCCAGTAGTATCTCTAGCGGGAGAATATACGAGCAGTACTTC. This sequence encodes CASSISSGRIYEQYF.

This clone has just one count. This CDR3 reads CASSQEFRGGRYNEQFF. As DNA, the CDR3 is TGCGCCAGCAGCCAAGAGTTCCGCGGGGGGCGCTACAATGAGCAGTTCTTC. V and J are TRBV4-1 and TRBJ2-1; 8 bases line up with TRBD2. This CDR3 has 17 residues. Germline values: CDR1 MGHRA, CDR2 YSYEKL. V was clipped by 0 bases and J by 3 bases; unmatched bases: 7.

J is TRBJ2-5 and V is TRBV2; D not resolved. Trimming removed 7 bases at V and 0 bases at J, with 6 bases between. CDR1 is SNHLY, CDR2 FYNNEI, per germline. This CDR3 has 12 residues. The CDR3 DNA reads as TGTGCCAGCAAGCAATACCAAGAGACCCAGTACTTC. It encodes CASKQYQETQYF.

J is TRBJ2-7 and V is TRBV27; 8 bases agree with TRBD2. Germline-derived CDR1 and CDR2 are MNHEY and SMNVEV (reference sequence). The CDR3 consists of 16 residues. J lost 4 bases, V lost 0 bases, and 8 bases had no gene match. CDR3 nucleotides: TGTGCCAGCAGTTTATCGTCCGGGAGGGCCGTTTACGAGCAGTACTTC. Translating it yields CASSLSSGRAVYEQYF.

The chain has TRBV27 and TRBJ2-1; 10 bases agree with TRBD2. This CDR3 has 14 amino acids. The germline V gene encodes CDR1 MNHEY and CDR2 SMNVEV (reference sequence). V shed 6 bases and J 6 bases; nucleotides not matched to a gene: 5. The CDR3 DNA sequence: TGTGCCAGCAGGCCGGGACTAGCGATCAATGAGCAGTTCTTC. This sequence encodes CASRPGLAINEQFF.

The CDR3 region is CASSPLFGGISYNEQFF. CDR3 bases: TGTGCCAGCAGTCCCCTATTTGGCGGGATCTCCTACAATGAGCAGTTCTTC. The chain uses TRBV28 and TRBJ2-1; weak D call: TRBD2 (6 bases). CDR1 and CDR2 (germline): MDHEN, SYDVKM. There are 17 residues in the CDR3. With 5 bases removed from V and 0 bases from J, the gap between germline ends came to 17 bases.

This clone was seen only a few times. The chain is built from TRBV19 and TRBJ1-5; D is ambiguous. Germline values: CDR1 LNHDA, CDR2 SQIVND (reference sequence). The length of the CDR3 is 13 residues. Trimming stripped 3 bases from V and 6 bases from J, with 9 bases between. As DNA, the CDR3 is TGTGCCAGTAGTATTTCCCCTACTCAGCCCCAGCATTTT. Its protein is CASSISPTQPQHF.

The chain is built from TRBV2 and TRBJ1-1; 7 bases are a match to TRBD1. CDR1 is SNHLY, CDR2 FYNNEI, per germline. V was clipped by 7 bases and J by 7 bases; unmatched bases: 6. The CDR3 is made up of 12 amino acids. CDR3 coding DNA: TGTGCCAGCACCCTGACAGGGCGTGAAGCTTTCTTT. Encoded protein: CASTLTGREAFF.

This chain joins TRBV10-1 and TRBJ2-7; 7 bases map to TRBD1. Germline V gene sequence: CDR1 WNHNN, CDR2 SYGVQD (reference sequence). V gave up 2 bases and J gave up 10 bases; unmatched junction bases: 5. This CDR3 spans 12 amino acids. The CDR3 is CASSEDRAFQYF. The CDR3 DNA is TGCGCCAGCAGTGAGGACAGGGCTTTCCAGTACTTC.

The J gene is TRBJ2-4, the V gene TRBV15; 7 bases are a match to TRBD1. This CDR3 is built from 20 residues. Germline V CDR1 and CDR2: LNHNV, YYDKDF (reference sequence). V gave up 2 bases and J gave up 0 bases; unmatched junction bases: 16. CDR3 DNA sequence: TGTGCCACCAGCAGAAACCGGGACAGTGGGTTCACCTCAGCCAAAAACATTCAGTACTTC. Its protein product is CATSRNRDSGFTSAKNIQYF.

V gene TRBV14 combines with J gene TRBJ2-7; 9 bases fit TRBD2. Germline CDR1 reads SGHDN; CDR2 reads FVKESK. CDR3 length: 15 residues. After removal of 1 base from V and 2 bases from J, the junction contained 3 bases not matched to a gene. The CDR3 DNA reads TGTGCCAGCAGCCAAGGGAGCGGGGGGACCTACGAGCAGTACTTC. Translating gives CASSQGSGGTYEQYF.